The 22 T cell receptor beta chains in this list originate from one sample, sequenced in a study of PD-1 blockade in classical Hodgkin lymphoma. Repertoires were generated with immunoSEQ multiplex PCR, while TCRdb's copy carries only in-frame clones and drops some. The data contain 84,000 or so clones, 80% to 95% of them singletons. Relapses following autologous stem cell transplantation were seen in all patients, with brentuximab vedotin exposure varying. The sequencing used peripheral blood mononuclear cells (PBMCs), collected before the second cycle of nivolumab. These receptors were taken from a human donor with classical Hodgkin lymphoma.

The J gene is TRBJ1-4, the V gene TRBV28, with D uncertain. Trimming took 1 base from V and 8 from J, leaving 11 bases between them. There are 14 residues in the CDR3. Germline-derived CDR1 and CDR2 are MDHEN and SYDVKM. CDR3 sequence reads: CASSLLGSGEKLFF. The CDR3 region has the DNA TGTGCCAGCAGTTTATTAGGGTCTGGGGAAAAACTGTTTTTT.

The V gene is TRBV27, the J gene TRBJ1-5; the match to TRBD1 covers 7 bases. Germline V lookup: CDR1 MNHEY, CDR2 SMNVEV (reference sequence). The CDR3 is made up of 15 amino acids. J lost 5 bases, V lost 2 bases, and 6 bases had no gene match. CDR3 DNA: TGTGCCAGCAGTTTAAGGGGGCGTAGGGATCAGCCCCAGCATTTT. It codes for CASSLRGRRDQPQHF.

The J gene is TRBJ2-3, the V gene TRBV19; 12 nucleotides match TRBD1. Germline CDR1 LNHDA, CDR2 SQIVND (reference sequence). With V trimmed by 3 bases and J by 4 bases, 5 bases remained unmatched. This CDR3 has 16 residues. CDR3 sequence reads: CASSMYGTGGPDTQYF. CDR3 nucleotide sequence: TGTGCCAGTAGTATGTACGGGACAGGGGGCCCAGATACGCAGTATTTT.

This clone was seen just once. The J gene is TRBJ2-5, the V gene TRBV4-1; 11 bases fit TRBD2. The germline CDR1 and CDR2 sequences are MGHRA and YSYEKL. This CDR3 comprises 17 residues. The V gene end was trimmed by 3 bases and the J gene end by 6 bases; junction bases not matched to a gene: 12. The CDR3 region has the DNA TGCGCCAGCAGCCATGACGGAACTAGCGGGAGAACCAAGACCCAGTACTTC. Its translation: CASSHDGTSGRTKTQYF.

The J gene is TRBJ2-7, the V gene TRBV27, with 7 nucleotides matching TRBD2. J gave up 0 bases and V 6 bases, and 11 bases lay outside the gene matches. The germline V gene has CDR1 MNHEY and CDR2 SMNVEV (reference sequence). The CDR3 covers 16 residues. CDR3 DNA sequence: TGTGCCAGCAGCCCGACGGTAGCGGGTAGCTCCTACGAGCAGTACTTC. It codes for CASSPTVAGSSYEQYF.

The V call is TRBV7-9, the J call TRBJ2-7; the match to TRBD2 covers 10 bases. The CDR3 is made up of 17 amino acids. V shed 5 bases and J 7 bases; nucleotides not matched to a gene: 17. Germline CDR1 and CDR2: SEHNR and FQNEAQ (reference sequence). CDR3 nucleotide sequence: TGTGCCAGCAGCCCACAGGCGGCTAGCGGGAGAAGACTGGAGCAGTACTTC. Amino acid sequence: CASSPQAASGRRLEQYF.

In its sample, this clone was seen a few times. The chain carries TRBV6-6 and TRBJ2-3; D is undetermined. Germline V gives CDR1 MNHNY, CDR2 SVGAGI (reference sequence). This CDR3 is 15 amino acids long. Trimming took 7 bases from V and 5 from J, leaving 19 bases between them. The DNA of the CDR3 is TGTGCCAGCACCCTGTCCCGAAGCGCCGGAGATACGCAGTATTTT. Amino acid sequence: CASTLSRSAGDTQYF.

The rearrangement uses TRBV18 and TRBJ1-5; D might be TRBD1 (5 bases). The CDR3 is made up of 16 amino acids. The V and J ends lost 1 base and 2 bases respectively, with 12 bases between them. The germline gives CDR1 KGHSH, CDR2 LQKENI. CDR3 nucleotides: TGTGCCAGCTCACCACAGGGACGGGATGGCAATCAGCCCCAGCATTTT. Protein: CASSPQGRDGNQPQHF. Combining the CDR3 with reference TRBV18 and TRBJ1-5 gives the whole variable domain NAGVMQNPRHLVRRRGQEARLRCSPMKGHSHVYWYRQLPEEGLKFMVYLQKENIIDESGMPKERFSAEFPKEGPSILRIQQVVRGDSAAYFCASSPQGRDGNQPQHFGDGTRLSIL.

V is TRBV27 and J is TRBJ2-1; tentatively, D is TRBD1 (6 bases). Germline CDR1 MNHEY, CDR2 SMNVEV (reference sequence). The V end was cut by 5 bases, the J end by 6 bases, with 26 bases between. The CDR3 spans 18 residues. The CDR3 sequence is CASSRRRADKQGGNEQFF. The CDR3 region has the DNA TGTGCCAGCAGTAGACGCAGGGCGGACAAACAAGGGGGCAATGAGCAGTTCTTC.

This clone was recorded once. The J gene is TRBJ2-3, the V gene TRBV10-1, with TRBD2 matching 9 bases. Unmatched junction bases numbered 2, after V lost 0 bases and J lost 1 base. Germline CDR1 WNHNN, CDR2 SYGVQD (reference sequence). The CDR3 length is 16 residues. The CDR3 is CASSESRTSGTDTQYF. The CDR3 DNA follows: TGCGCCAGCAGTGAGTCGCGGACTAGCGGCACAGATACGCAGTATTTT.

This clone was detected once. V and J are TRBV18 and TRBJ2-7; the D gene is possibly TRBD2 (5 bases). This CDR3 has 16 amino acids. Germline values: CDR1 KGHSH, CDR2 LQKENI. Trimming removed 3 bases from V and 3 bases from J, with 18 bases in between. CDR3 sequence: CASSPSGIYAFYEQYF. DNA for the CDR3: TGTGCCAGCTCACCTTCGGGGATTTACGCATTCTACGAGCAGTACTTC. Variable domain in full (rest from reference TRBV18 and TRBJ2-7): NAGVMQNPRHLVRRRGQEARLRCSPMKGHSHVYWYRQLPEEGLKFMVYLQKENIIDESGMPKERFSAEFPKEGPSILRIQQVVRGDSAAYFCASSPSGIYAFYEQYFGPGTRLTVT.

Remarks on this clone: The junction departs from the called germline gene at one end, perhaps through a read error. V usage is TRBV6-1 and J usage is TRBJ1-2; D gene ambiguous. The CDR3 has 12 residues. CDR1 is MNHNS, CDR2 SASEGT, per germline. CDR3: CASSQANYGYTF. CDR3 nucleotides: TGTGCCAGCAGTCAAGCTAACTATGGCTACACCTTC.

CDR3 amino acids: CAWTQGPIGANVLTF. The CDR3 DNA reads TGTGCCTGGACCCAGGGCCCAATTGGGGCCAACGTCCTGACTTTC. The chain carries TRBV30 and TRBJ2-6; TRBD1 is a possible D gene (5 bases). Trimming removed 4 bases at V and 3 bases at J, with 13 bases between. CDR1 is GTSNPN, CDR2 SVGIG, per germline (reference sequence). The CDR3 is 15 residues long. Full variable domain (outside the CDR3, taken from reference TRBV30 and TRBJ2-6): SQTIHQWPATLVQPVGSPLSLECTVEGTSNPNLYWYRQAAGRGLQLLFYSVGIGQISSEVPQNLSASRPQDRQFILSSKKLLLSDSGFYLCAWTQGPIGANVLTFGAGSRLTVL.

This clone was picked up a small number of times. The chain combines TRBV10-3 with TRBJ1-2; D unresolved. The CDR3 has 15 amino acids. CDR1 and CDR2 (germline): ENHRY, SYGVKD. The V end was cut by 8 bases, the J end by 2 bases, with 18 bases between. CDR3 residues: CAISTIGGINYGYTF. The DNA for the CDR3 is TGTGCCATCTCTACGATAGGCGGAATCAACTATGGCTACACCTTC.

This chain uses TRBV21-1 with TRBJ2-7; the table names TRBD1, a call not compared with the DNA. TRBV21-1 is annotated as a pseudogene. The CDR3 length is 15 residues. The chain's CDR3 is CASSAYRATGYEQYF. The CDR3 nucleotides read TGTGCCAGCAGCGCATACAGGGCAACGGGTTACGAGCAGTACTTC.

V gene TRBV4-1 combines with J gene TRBJ1-4; TRBD1 agrees at 8 bases. Trimming at V came to 2 bases and at J to 0 bases, leaving 8 bases not matched to a gene. CDR1 is MGHRA and CDR2 is YSYEKL in the germline V gene. CDR3 size: 18 residues. The CDR3 sequence: CASSQPRDRTATNEKLFF. The DNA for the CDR3 is TGCGCCAGCAGCCAACCCCGGGACAGGACAGCAACTAATGAAAAACTGTTTTTT.

The genes are TRBV19 and TRBJ2-5, with 9 bases fitting TRBD2. This CDR3 contains 20 residues. V was pared by 3 bases and J by 4 bases, with 21 bases of the junction left unmatched. Germline values: CDR1 LNHDA, CDR2 SQIVND (reference sequence). In DNA form, the CDR3 reads TGTGCCAGTAGTATCGATCTAGCGGGATGGGGAGGAGCACACTCAGAGACCCAGTACTTC. It yields the protein CASSIDLAGWGGAHSETQYF.

This chain connects TRBV7-3 to TRBJ2-1; 15 bases map to TRBD2. This CDR3 contains 18 residues. Germline CDR1 SGHTA, CDR2 FQGTGA. The V and J ends lost 2 bases and 9 bases, in that order; junction bases with no gene match: 11. CDR3 sequence (DNA): TGTGCCAGCAGCTTATCCCGTCGGACTAGCGGGAGGGTAGGTGAGCAGTTCTTC. Translated: CASSLSRRTSGRVGEQFF.

The V and J genes are TRBV28 and TRBJ2-7; D is uncertain. Trimming pared 2 bases from V and 5 bases from J, leaving 10 bases between. Germline CDR1 and CDR2: MDHEN and SYDVKM. The CDR3 is 13 residues long. The CDR3 DNA reads as TGTGCCAGCAGTTTAACGGGCCTCCACGAGCAGTACTTC. Protein: CASSLTGLHEQYF.

This sequence joins TRBV5-1 and TRBJ2-2; the D is unclear. The germline V and J ends were trimmed by 0 bases and 6 bases, with 3 bases remaining between them. The V gene's germline CDR1 is SGHRS and CDR2 YFSETQ. This CDR3 comprises 12 residues. The CDR3 nucleotides are TGCGCCAGCAGCTTGGGCCCCGGGGAGCTGTTTTTT. It yields the protein CASSLGPGELFF.

The chain joins TRBV27 to TRBJ1-2; the D is unclear. CDR3 length: 15 residues. The germline V gene has CDR1 MNHEY and CDR2 SMNVEV (reference sequence). V was pared by 7 bases and J by 3 bases, with 18 bases between. CDR3 nucleotide sequence: TGTGCCAGCAAATGGGTGGCTGGGTTGCACTATGGCTACACCTTC. It encodes CASKWVAGLHYGYTF.

This chain links TRBV28 with TRBJ2-3; the D gene is possibly TRBD1 (5 bases). This CDR3 region has 15 residues. Looked up from germline, CDR1 is MDHEN and CDR2 is SYDVKM. V was clipped by 3 bases and J by 3 bases, with 13 bases between them. The CDR3 region has the DNA TGTGCCAGCAGTTTTCAGGGTGGTAGGACAGATACGCAGTATTTT. It specifies CASSFQGGRTDTQYF.